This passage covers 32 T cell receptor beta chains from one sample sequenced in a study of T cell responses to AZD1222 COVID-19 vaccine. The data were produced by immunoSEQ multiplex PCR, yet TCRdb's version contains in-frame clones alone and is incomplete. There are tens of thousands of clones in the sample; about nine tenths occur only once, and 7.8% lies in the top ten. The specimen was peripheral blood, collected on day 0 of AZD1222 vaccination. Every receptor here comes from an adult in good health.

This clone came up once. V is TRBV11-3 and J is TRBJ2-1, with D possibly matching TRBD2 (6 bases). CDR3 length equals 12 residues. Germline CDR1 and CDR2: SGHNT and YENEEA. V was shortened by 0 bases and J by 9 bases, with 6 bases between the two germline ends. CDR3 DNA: TGTGCCAGCAGCTTAGACGGGAGTGAGCAGTTCTTC. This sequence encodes CASSLDGSEQFF.

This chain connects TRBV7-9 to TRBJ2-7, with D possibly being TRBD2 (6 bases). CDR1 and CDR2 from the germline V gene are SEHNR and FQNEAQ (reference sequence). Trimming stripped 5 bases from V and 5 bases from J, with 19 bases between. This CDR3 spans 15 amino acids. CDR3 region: CASSPRDFPSHEQYF. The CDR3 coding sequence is TGTGCCAGCAGCCCGAGGGACTTCCCAAGCCACGAGCAGTACTTC.

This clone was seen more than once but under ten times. The chain's CDR3 is CASSRHDRSSEAFF. The CDR3 DNA reads TGTGCCAGCAGCCGACATGACAGGAGCAGTGAAGCTTTCTTT. This rearrangement joins TRBV3-1 (or the pseudogene TRBV3-2) to TRBJ1-1; D is perhaps TRBD1 (6 bases). Germline V gene sequence: CDR1 LGHDT, CDR2 YNNKEL (reference sequence). The CDR3 extends over 14 amino acids. Trimming stripped 4 bases from V and 7 bases from J, with 16 bases between.

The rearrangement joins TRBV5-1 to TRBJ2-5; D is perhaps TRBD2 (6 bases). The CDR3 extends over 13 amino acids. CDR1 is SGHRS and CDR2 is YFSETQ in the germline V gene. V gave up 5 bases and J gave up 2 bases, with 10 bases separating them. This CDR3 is CASRWRAQETQYF. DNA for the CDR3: TGCGCCAGCAGATGGAGGGCTCAAGAGACCCAGTACTTC.

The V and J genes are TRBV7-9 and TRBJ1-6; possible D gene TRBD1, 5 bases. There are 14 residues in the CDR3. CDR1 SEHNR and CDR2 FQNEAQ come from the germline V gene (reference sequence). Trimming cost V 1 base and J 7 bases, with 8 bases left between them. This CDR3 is CASSLGDRNSPLHF. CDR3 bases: TGTGCCAGCAGCTTAGGGGACCGGAATTCACCCCTCCACTTT.

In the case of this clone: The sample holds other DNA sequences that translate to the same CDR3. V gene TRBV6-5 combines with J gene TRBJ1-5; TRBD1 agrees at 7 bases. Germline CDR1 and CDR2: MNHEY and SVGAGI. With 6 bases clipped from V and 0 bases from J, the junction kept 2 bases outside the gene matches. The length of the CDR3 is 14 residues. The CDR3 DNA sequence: TGTGCCAGCAGCCGGGACAGTAGCAATCAGCCCCAGCATTTT. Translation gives CASSRDSSNQPQHF.

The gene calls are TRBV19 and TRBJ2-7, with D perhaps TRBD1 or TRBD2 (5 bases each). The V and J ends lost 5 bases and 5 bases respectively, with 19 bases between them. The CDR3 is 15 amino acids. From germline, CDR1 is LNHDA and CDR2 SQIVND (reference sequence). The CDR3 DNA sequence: TGTGCCAGTAGTGGGCCGGGACGGGGTGTAAACGAGCAGTACTTC. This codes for CASSGPGRGVNEQYF.

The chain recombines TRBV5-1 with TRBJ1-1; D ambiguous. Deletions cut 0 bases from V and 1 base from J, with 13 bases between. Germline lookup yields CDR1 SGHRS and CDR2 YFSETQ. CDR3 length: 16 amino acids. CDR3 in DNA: TGCGCCAGCAGCTTGGGGTCATCTATTAGGAACACTGAAGCTTTCTTT. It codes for CASSLGSSIRNTEAFF.

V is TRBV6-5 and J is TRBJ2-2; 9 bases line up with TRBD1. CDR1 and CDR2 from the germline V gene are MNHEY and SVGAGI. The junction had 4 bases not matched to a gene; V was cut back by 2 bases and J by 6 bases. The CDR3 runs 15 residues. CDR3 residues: CASSYGTGWAGELFF. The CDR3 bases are TGTGCCAGCAGTTACGGGACAGGGTGGGCCGGGGAGCTGTTTTTT.

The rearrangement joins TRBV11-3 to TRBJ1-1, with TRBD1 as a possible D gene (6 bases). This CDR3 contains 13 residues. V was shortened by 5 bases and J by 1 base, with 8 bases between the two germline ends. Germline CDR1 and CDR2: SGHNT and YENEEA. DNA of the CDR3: TGTGCCAGCAGCAGGGGGGGGAACACTGAAGCTTTCTTT. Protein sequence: CASSRGGNTEAFF. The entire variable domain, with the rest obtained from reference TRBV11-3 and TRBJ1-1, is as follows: EAGVVQSPRYKIIEKKQPVAFWCNPISGHNTLYWYLQNLGQGPELLIRYENEEAVDDSQLPKDRFSAERLKGVDSTLKIQPAELGDSAVYLCASSRGGNTEAFFGQGTRLTVV.

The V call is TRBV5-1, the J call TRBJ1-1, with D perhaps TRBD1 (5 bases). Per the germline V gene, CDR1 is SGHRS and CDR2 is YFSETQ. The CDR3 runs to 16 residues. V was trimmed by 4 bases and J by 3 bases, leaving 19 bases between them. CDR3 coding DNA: TGCGCCAGCAGCCCAGATCCCGGGACCCTCCACACTGAAGCTTTCTTT. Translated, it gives CASSPDPGTLHTEAFF.

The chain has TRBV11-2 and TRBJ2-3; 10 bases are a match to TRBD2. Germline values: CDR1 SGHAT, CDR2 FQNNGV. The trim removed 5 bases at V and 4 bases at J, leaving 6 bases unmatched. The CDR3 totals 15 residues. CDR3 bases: TGTGCCAGCAGCCCCCTAGCGGGAGTTCCAGATACGCAGTATTTT. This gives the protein CASSPLAGVPDTQYF.

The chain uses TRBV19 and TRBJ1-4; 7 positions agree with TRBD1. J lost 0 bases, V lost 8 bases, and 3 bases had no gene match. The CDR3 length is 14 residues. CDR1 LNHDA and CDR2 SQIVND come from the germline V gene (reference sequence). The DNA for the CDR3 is TGTGCCAGTCCTCAGGGGGCAACTAATGAAAAACTGTTTTTT. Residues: CASPQGATNEKLFF.

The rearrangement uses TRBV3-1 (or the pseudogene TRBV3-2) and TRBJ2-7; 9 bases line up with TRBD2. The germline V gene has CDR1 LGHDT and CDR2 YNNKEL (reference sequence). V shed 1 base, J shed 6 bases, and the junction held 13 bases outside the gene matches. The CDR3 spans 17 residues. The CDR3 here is CASSQAFPGLAGSEQYF. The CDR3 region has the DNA TGTGCCAGCAGCCAAGCATTTCCTGGGCTAGCGGGAAGCGAGCAGTACTTC.

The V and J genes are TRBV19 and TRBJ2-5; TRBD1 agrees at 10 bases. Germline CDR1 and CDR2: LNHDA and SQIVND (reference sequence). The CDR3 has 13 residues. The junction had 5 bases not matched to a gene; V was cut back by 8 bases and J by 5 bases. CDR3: CASRGTGVETQYF. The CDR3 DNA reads TGTGCCAGTCGGGGGACAGGGGTGGAGACCCAGTACTTC.

The DNA of the CDR3 is TGTGCCAGCACCCCGGGACCAGTACACAATGAGCAGTTCTTC. This translates into CASTPGPVHNEQFF. The rearrangement links TRBV3-1 (or the pseudogene TRBV3-2) to TRBJ2-1; D assignment may be TRBD1 or TRBD2 (5 bases each). The V gene's germline CDR1 is LGHDT and CDR2 YNNKEL (reference sequence). V lost 7 bases, J lost 5 bases, and 15 bases lay in between. The CDR3 loop spans 14 amino acids.

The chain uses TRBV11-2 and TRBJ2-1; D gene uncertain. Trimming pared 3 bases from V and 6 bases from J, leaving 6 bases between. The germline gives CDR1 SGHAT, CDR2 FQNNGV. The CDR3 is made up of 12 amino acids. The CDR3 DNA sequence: TGTGCCAGCAGCTTTTTAGGCAATGAGCAGTTCTTC. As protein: CASSFLGNEQFF. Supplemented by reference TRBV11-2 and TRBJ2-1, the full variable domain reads EAGVAQSPRYKIIEKRQSVAFWCNPISGHATLYWYQQILGQGPKLLIQFQNNGVVDDSQLPKDRFSAERLKGVDSTLKIQPAKLEDSAVYLCASSFLGNEQFFGPGTRLTVL.

CDR3 coding DNA: TGTGCCAGCAGCTTAGATAGTACGGGCGATACGCAGTATTTT. Protein: CASSLDSTGDTQYF. The chain couples TRBV11-2 to TRBJ2-3; D gene unclear. The ends were cut back, 0 bases at V and 6 bases at J, with 10 bases in the middle. This CDR3 has 14 residues. The germline V gene has CDR1 SGHAT and CDR2 FQNNGV.

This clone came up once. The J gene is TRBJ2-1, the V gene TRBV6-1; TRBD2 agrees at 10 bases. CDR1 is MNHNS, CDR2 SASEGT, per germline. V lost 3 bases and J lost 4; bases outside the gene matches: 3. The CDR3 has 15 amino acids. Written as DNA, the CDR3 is TGTGCCAGCAGTGATTGGACTAGCGGATACAATGAGCAGTTCTTC. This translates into CASSDWTSGYNEQFF.

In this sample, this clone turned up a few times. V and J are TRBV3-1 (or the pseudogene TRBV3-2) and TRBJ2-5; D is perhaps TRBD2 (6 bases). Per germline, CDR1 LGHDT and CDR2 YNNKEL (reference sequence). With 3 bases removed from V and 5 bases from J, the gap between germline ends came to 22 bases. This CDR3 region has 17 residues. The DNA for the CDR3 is TGTGCCAGCAGCCATCCCCCAGTTCGGGGGTCCGCGGAGACCCAGTACTTC. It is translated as CASSHPPVRGSAETQYF.

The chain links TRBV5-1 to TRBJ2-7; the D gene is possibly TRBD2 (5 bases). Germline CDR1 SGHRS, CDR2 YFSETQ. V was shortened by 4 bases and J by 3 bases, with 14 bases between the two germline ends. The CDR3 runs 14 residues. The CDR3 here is CASSDGLGNYEQYF. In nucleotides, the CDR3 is TGCGCCAGCAGCGATGGACTGGGAAACTACGAGCAGTACTTC.

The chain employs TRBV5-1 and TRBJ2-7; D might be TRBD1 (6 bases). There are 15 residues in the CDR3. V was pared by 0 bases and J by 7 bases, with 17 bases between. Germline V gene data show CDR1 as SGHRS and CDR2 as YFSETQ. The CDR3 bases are TGCGCCAGCAGCTTGGTGGCAGGGGAAGCTAGAGAGCAGTACTTC. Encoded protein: CASSLVAGEAREQYF.

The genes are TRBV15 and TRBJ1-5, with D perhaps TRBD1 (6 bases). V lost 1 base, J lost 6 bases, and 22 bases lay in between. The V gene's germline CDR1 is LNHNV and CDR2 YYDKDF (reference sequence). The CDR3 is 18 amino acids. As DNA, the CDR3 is TGTGCCACCAGCAGAGGGACAACAGGGAAGACAATGGGTCAGCCCCAGCATTTT. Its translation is CATSRGTTGKTMGQPQHF.

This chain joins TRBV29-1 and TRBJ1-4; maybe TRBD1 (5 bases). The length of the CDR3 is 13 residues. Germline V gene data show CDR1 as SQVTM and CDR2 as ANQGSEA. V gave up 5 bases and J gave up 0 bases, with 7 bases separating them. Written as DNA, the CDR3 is TGCAGCGTTTCGACAGCAACTAATGAAAAACTGTTTTTT. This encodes CSVSTATNEKLFF.

CDR3 in DNA: TGTGCCAGCAGCTTAGTTCCCGGGCAGAACACTGAAGCTTTCTTT. It is translated as CASSLVPGQNTEAFF. The chain couples TRBV7-9 to TRBJ1-1; no clear D. Germline loops: CDR1 SEHNR, CDR2 FQNEAQ (reference sequence). The CDR3 loop spans 15 amino acids. The germline V and J ends were trimmed by 1 base and 1 base, with 10 bases remaining between them. The variable domain in full, with the rest retrieved from reference TRBV7-9 and TRBJ1-1, is DTGVSQNPRHKITKRGQNVTFRCDPISEHNRLYWYRQTLGQGPEFLTYFQNEAQLEKSRLLSDRFSAERPKGSFSTLEIQRTEQGDSAMYLCASSLVPGQNTEAFFGQGTRLTVV.

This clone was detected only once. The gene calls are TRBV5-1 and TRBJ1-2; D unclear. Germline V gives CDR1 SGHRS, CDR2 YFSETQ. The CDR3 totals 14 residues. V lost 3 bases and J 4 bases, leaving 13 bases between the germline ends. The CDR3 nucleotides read TGCGCCAGCAGCTACGACCATCGATCCTATGGCTACACCTTC. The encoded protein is CASSYDHRSYGYTF.

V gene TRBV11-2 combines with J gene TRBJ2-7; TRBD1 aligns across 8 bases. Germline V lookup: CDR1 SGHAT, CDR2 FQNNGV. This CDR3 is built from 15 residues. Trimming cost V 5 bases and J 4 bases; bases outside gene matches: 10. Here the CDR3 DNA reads TGTGCCAGCAGCACCCGACAGGGGTCTGGTTACGAGCAGTACTTC. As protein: CASSTRQGSGYEQYF.

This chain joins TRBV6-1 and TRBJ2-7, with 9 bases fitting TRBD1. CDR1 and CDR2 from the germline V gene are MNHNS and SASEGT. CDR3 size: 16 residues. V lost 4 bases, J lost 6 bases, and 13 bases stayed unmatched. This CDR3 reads CASSAPAGTGSAEQYF. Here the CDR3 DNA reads TGTGCCAGCAGTGCCCCGGCCGGGACAGGGTCCGCCGAGCAGTACTTC.

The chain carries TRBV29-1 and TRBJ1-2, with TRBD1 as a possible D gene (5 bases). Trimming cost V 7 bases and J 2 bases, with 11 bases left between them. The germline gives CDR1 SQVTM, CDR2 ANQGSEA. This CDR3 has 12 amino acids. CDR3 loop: CSAEEGNYGYTF. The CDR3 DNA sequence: TGCAGCGCAGAGGAGGGGAACTATGGCTACACCTTC.

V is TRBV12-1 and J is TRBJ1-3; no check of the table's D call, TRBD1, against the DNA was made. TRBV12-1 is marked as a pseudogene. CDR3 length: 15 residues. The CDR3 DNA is TGTGCCAGCAGCCCGGGACAGTTATCTGGAAACACCATATATTTT. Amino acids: CASSPGQLSGNTIYF.

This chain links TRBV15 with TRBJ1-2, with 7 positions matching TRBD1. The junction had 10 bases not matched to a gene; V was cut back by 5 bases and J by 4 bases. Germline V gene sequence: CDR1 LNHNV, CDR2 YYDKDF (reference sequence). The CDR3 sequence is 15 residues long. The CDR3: CATSGLEQGGYGYTF. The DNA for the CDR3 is TGTGCCACCAGCGGATTAGAGCAGGGGGGCTATGGCTACACCTTC.

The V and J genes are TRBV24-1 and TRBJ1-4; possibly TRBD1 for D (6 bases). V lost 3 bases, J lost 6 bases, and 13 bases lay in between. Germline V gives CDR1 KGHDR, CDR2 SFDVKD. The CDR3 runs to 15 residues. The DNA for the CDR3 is TGTGCCACCAGTGATAACAGGTCAGGGGATGAAAAACTGTTTTTT. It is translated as CATSDNRSGDEKLFF.